This T cell receptor beta chain derives from a study of breast tumors, draining lymph nodes, adjacent tissues (dated by TCRdb to about 2016). Background on the whole study: TCR beta repertoires were compared across tumor, adjacent nontumor tissue and axillary lymph nodes obtained from breast cancer patients. The study was designed to assess the relationships and possible T-cell exchange between tumor, surrounding tissue and draining lymph node repertoires in human breast cancer.

This sample was sequenced with an Illumina HiSeq 2000. Multiplex PCR amplification was used to generate the TCR beta chain libraries. High-throughput sequencing was used to analyze the amplified TCR beta chain products. TCRdb ran its own pipeline on the public reads, namely fastp trimming at Q25 and MiXCR clone calling, and kept in-frame beta chains. Entries that share a CDR3 protein sequence are merged under the most common genes and DNA. This sample comprises roughly 110,000 distinct CDR3 sequences, roughly 29% of them detected only once. Around 6% of the sample is in the top ten clones. CDR1 and CDR2, per the germline V gene (reference sequence), are SEHNR and FQNEAQ. The CDR3 holds 15 amino acids from the cysteine to the phenylalanine. CDR3 DNA only is kept here, 45 bases in frame from base 1. Ten or more counts support this clonotype. Its antigen is currently not known. The junction shows a germline mismatch at one end, possibly a read error.

What the work shows at the level of the full study, not this receptor alone: The data were considered consistent with the idea that most tumor T cells come from the lymph node and then expand in tumor tissue. The conclusion that tumor T cells originate in lymph nodes was framed as consistent with a hypothesis rather than directly demonstrated. The similarity between tumor and nontumor tissue repertoires was significantly greater in luminal-like breast cancer than in basal-like breast cancer. Tumor T-cell repertoires showed less diversity than lymph node repertoires and more diversity than nontumor tissue repertoires, and tumor T-cell repertoires showed preferential V and J gene usage.

The lymph node samples were taken from the axillary draining lymph nodes of breast cancer patients. Recombination linked TRBV7-9 to TRBJ1-2; no D gene is confidently identified. The TCR sequence derives from a female donor with breast cancer. Some clones in this sample may be carry-over from other donors' samples. What was sequenced was axillary lymph node tissue. The nucleotides read TGTGCCAGCAGCTTAGGGCTTCCGGGTGGTGATGGCTACCCCTTC. Its protein is CASSLGLPGGDGYPF.